The rows below give T cell receptor beta chains drawn from one sample of a study of blood T cell repertoires in COVID-19. The table came from immunoSEQ multiplex PCR; TCRdb's copy has only in-frame clones and leaves some out. The sample includes about 200,000 clones, approximately 90% of them seen just once. Sample: PBMCs or T cells enriched from blood (not recorded which). These receptors came from a man aged 25 to 40 who had recovered from COVID-19. CDR3s include the opening cysteine and the closing phenylalanine or tryptophan. A D gene is named only where the DNA matches it firmly. Clone size appears in some rows only: once, few, many, or a class for an expanded clone.

clone size	V gene	D gene	J gene	CDR3 protein	CDR3 DNA
-	TRBV5-1	-	TRBJ1-1	CASSLGVMNTEAFF	TGCGCCAGCAGCCTGGGAGTCATGAACACTGAAGCTTTCTTT
-	TRBV10-1	-	TRBJ2-2	CASSKGGPGTGELFF	TGCGCCAGCTCGAAGGGGGGGCCTGGCACCGGGGAGCTGTTTTTT
-	TRBV9	TRBD1	TRBJ2-2	CASSKGTGTGELFF	TGTGCCAGCAGCAAGGGGACAGGCACCGGGGAGCTGTTTTTT
-	TRBV18	-	TRBJ2-7	CASSPRQGGYEQYF	TGTGCCAGCTCACCAAGGCAGGGTGGTTACGAGCAGTACTTC
-	TRBV12-3/TRBV12-4	-	TRBJ1-1	CASSLGQKTEAFF	TGTGCCAGCAGTTTAGGACAGAAAACTGAAGCTTTCTTT
-	TRBV4-1	TRBD1	TRBJ1-6	CASSKRGQDNPLHF	TGCGCCAGCAGCAAGAGGGGACAGGACAATCCCCTCCACTTT
few	TRBV10-3	TRBD2	TRBJ2-1	CAISVGPSGYNEQFF	TGTGCCATCAGTGTAGGGCCTAGCGGTTACAATGAGCAGTTCTTC
once	TRBV23-1	TRBD1	TRBJ2-2	CASSQPGQGRTGELFF	TGCGCCAGCAGTCAACCCGGACAGGGGCGCACCGGGGAGCTGTTTTTT
-	TRBV24-1	TRBD1	TRBJ2-1	CATSDRPPGTGGNEQFF	TGTGCCACCAGTGATAGGCCTCCCGGGACAGGGGGCAATGAGCAGTTCTTC
once	TRBV7-6	TRBD1	TRBJ1-1	CASSSSTGGGTEAFF	TGTGCCAGCAGCTCCTCGACAGGGGGCGGCACTGAAGCTTTCTTT
-	TRBV27	TRBD1	TRBJ1-6	CASSSYYRGHNSPLHF	TGTGCCAGCAGTTCTTATTACAGGGGCCATAATTCACCCCTCCACTTT
-	TRBV3-1/TRBV3-2	TRBD2	TRBJ2-7	CASSTRDYHYEQYF	TGTGCCAGCAGCACCCGGGACTACCACTACGAGCAGTACTTC
-	TRBV7-9	TRBD1	TRBJ1-4	CASSYGTGEKLFF	TGTGCCAGCAGCTACGGGACAGGCGAAAAACTGTTTTTT
-	TRBV19	TRBD1	TRBJ2-7	CASSIGQGAYEQYF	TGTGCCAGTAGTATAGGACAGGGAGCCTACGAGCAGTACTTC
-	TRBV9	-	TRBJ2-1	CASSVDLASPLHEQFF	TGTGCCAGCAGCGTAGATTTGGCTAGTCCGCTCCACGAGCAGTTCTTC
-	TRBV3-1/TRBV3-2	TRBD2	TRBJ2-3	CASSLLTSGDLSDTQYF	TGTGCCAGCAGCCTACTGACTAGCGGGGACCTTAGTGATACGCAGTATTTT
-	TRBV19	TRBD1	TRBJ2-4	CASRGTGGSKNIQYF	TGTGCCAGTAGAGGGACAGGGGGCTCCAAAAACATTCAGTACTTC
-	TRBV27	-	TRBJ2-1	CASSLEEGGNEQFF	TGTGCCAGCAGTTTGGAGGAAGGGGGCAATGAGCAGTTCTTC
-	TRBV6-5	-	TRBJ1-2	CASSSWGGGYTF	TGTGCCAGCAGTTCTTGGGGGGGTGGCTACACCTTC
-	TRBV27	-	TRBJ1-6	CASTGVPYNSPLHF	TGTGCCAGCACCGGAGTCCCCTATAATTCACCCCTCCACTTT
once	TRBV10-2	TRBD1	TRBJ1-3	CASSTGTDRNTIYF	TGCGCCAGCAGTACCGGGACAGACAGAAACACCATATATTTT
-	TRBV7-2	TRBD2	TRBJ2-5	CASSLWRGAQETQYF	TGTGCCAGCAGCTTATGGCGGGGGGCCCAAGAGACCCAGTACTTC
-	TRBV4-3	-	TRBJ2-3	CASSQDPEGAADTQYF	TGCGCCAGCAGCCAAGATCCAGAAGGGGCGGCAGATACGCAGTATTTT
few	TRBV25-1	TRBD1	TRBJ1-4	CASSQGAVEKLFF	TGTGCCAGCAGTCAGGGGGCGGTTGAAAAACTGTTTTTT
-	TRBV14	-	TRBJ2-3	CASSQFREPTDTQYF	TGTGCCAGCAGCCAATTTAGGGAGCCCACAGATACGCAGTATTTT
-	TRBV4-2	-	TRBJ2-3	CASSQEFAGAPDTQYF	TGTGCCAGCAGCCAAGAGTTTGCGGGGGCTCCAGATACGCAGTATTTT
-	TRBV30	-	TRBJ2-5	CAWSVGRGPAQETQYF	TGTGCCTGGAGTGTGGGGCGGGGGCCCGCACAAGAGACCCAGTACTTC
-	TRBV23-1	-	TRBJ1-2	CASSKERGLHYGYTF	TGCGCCAGCAGTAAAGAGAGGGGGTTGCACTATGGCTACACCTTC
-	TRBV9	TRBD2	TRBJ2-3	CASSVVSGRAGTDTQYF	TGTGCCAGCAGCGTAGTTAGCGGGAGGGCCGGGACAGATACGCAGTATTTT
-	TRBV6-6	-	TRBJ1-3	CASRPYPNSGNTIYF	TGTGCCAGCAGGCCCTACCCCAACTCTGGAAACACCATATATTTT
-	TRBV7-6	-	TRBJ2-5	CASTRVPKETQYF	TGTGCCAGCACCCGGGTCCCTAAAGAGACCCAGTACTTC
-	TRBV29-1	-	TRBJ1-1	CSVDGGVNTEAFF	TGCAGCGTTGATGGGGGGGTGAACACTGAAGCTTTCTTT
-	TRBV28	TRBD1	TRBJ1-5	CASSRTGGYQPQHF	TGTGCCAGCAGTCGGACAGGAGGTTATCAGCCCCAGCATTTT
-	TRBV27	-	TRBJ2-1	CASSRGDSYNEQFF	TGTGCCAGCAGCCGTGGGGACTCGTACAATGAGCAGTTCTTC
-	TRBV24-1	-	TRBJ1-2	CATSDLLSMRYRVDYGYTF	TGTGCCACCAGTGATTTATTGTCCATGCGTTACAGGGTGGACTATGGCTACACCTTC
-	TRBV14	TRBD1	TRBJ1-2	CASSQLTGTGGLFYGYTF	TGTGCCAGCAGCCAACTAACCGGGACAGGGGGCCTTTTCTATGGCTACACCTTC
-	TRBV24-1	-	TRBJ2-2	CATSPSESGTGELFF	TGTGCCACCAGTCCTAGCGAATCGGGCACCGGGGAGCTGTTTTTT
-	TRBV13	-	TRBJ2-7	CASSRGSREQYF	TGTGCCAGCAGCCGGGGATCACGTGAGCAGTACTTC
-	TRBV7-6	-	TRBJ2-2	CASSPGFAGELFF	TGTGCCAGCAGCCCAGGGTTTGCCGGGGAGCTGTTTTTT
-	TRBV6-6	TRBD2	TRBJ2-7	CASSRTSGRALASSYEQYF	TGTGCCAGCAGTCGAACTAGCGGGAGGGCCTTGGCCTCTTCCTACGAGCAGTACTTC
-	TRBV11-2	TRBD1	TRBJ2-5	CASSPLRDRVETQYF	TGTGCCAGCAGCCCCTTGAGGGACAGGGTGGAGACCCAGTACTTC
-	TRBV3-1/TRBV3-2	-	TRBJ1-1	CASSQGQRNTEAFF	TGTGCCAGCAGCCAAGGACAGAGGAACACTGAAGCTTTCTTT
-	TRBV5-1	-	TRBJ2-5	CASSTQGSETQYF	TGCGCCAGCAGCACGCAGGGATCGGAGACCCAGTACTTC
-	TRBV27	-	TRBJ2-7	CASSPTGMGYEQYF	TGTGCCAGCAGTCCCACAGGAATGGGGTACGAGCAGTACTTC